This T cell receptor beta chain emerged from a study of blood T cell repertoires in COVID-19. Study in general: In each case, the material was cDNA or gDNA derived from T cells, B-cell-depleted T cells, or PBMCs.

The CDR3 contains 12 residues. Trimming left V 6 bases short and J 3 bases short, with 9 bases between. The germline gives CDR1 MGHDK, CDR2 SYGVNS. The assay was immunoSEQ multiplex PCR, and TCRdb's table has in-frame clones only and misses some. Of about 220,000 clones listed, approximately 81% are singletons. V gene TRBV25-1 combines with J gene TRBJ2-7; no definite D call. This TCR was sampled from a woman aged 55-75 years who had recovered from COVID-19. Source material: peripheral blood. The DNA of the CDR3 is TGTGCCAGCAGGAGCATTCGCTACGAGCAGTACTTC. This translates into CASRSIRYEQYF.